This TCR beta chain was found in a study of regulatory T cells in long-lasting Graves disease. With 3 bases clipped from V and 7 bases from J, the junction kept 2 bases outside the gene matches. The CDR3 runs to 13 residues. In germline, CDR1 is DFQATT, CDR2 SNEGSKA (reference sequence). The sample holds many counts of this clonotype. Time point in this sample: newly diagnosed GD, antithyroid drugs for less than 3 months. TCR sequences were obtained from RNA taken from PBMCs. Staff took around 9 milliliters of peripheral blood and put it into EDTA tubes. CDR3 regions were amplified by Arm-PCR using iRepertoire HTBI primers to build TCR beta libraries. TCRdb analysed the multiplex PCR reads with MiXCR anew, one entry per CDR3 protein. The sample has about 620,000 distinct CDR3 sequences; roughly 15% are singletons. The sample was also reused in another study, on T cells in Graves' hyperthyroidism and ophthalmopathy.

Specimen: peripheral blood mononuclear cells (PBMCs), collected at new diagnosis, from a patient treated with antithyroid drugs. The chain couples TRBV20-1 to TRBJ2-1; 11 bases agree with TRBD2. This receptor was obtained from a woman aged 25 to 39 with Graves disease. As DNA, the CDR3 is TGCAGTGCTAGCGGGACTAGCGGAAATGAGCAGTTCTTC. Encoded protein: CSASGTSGNEQFF.